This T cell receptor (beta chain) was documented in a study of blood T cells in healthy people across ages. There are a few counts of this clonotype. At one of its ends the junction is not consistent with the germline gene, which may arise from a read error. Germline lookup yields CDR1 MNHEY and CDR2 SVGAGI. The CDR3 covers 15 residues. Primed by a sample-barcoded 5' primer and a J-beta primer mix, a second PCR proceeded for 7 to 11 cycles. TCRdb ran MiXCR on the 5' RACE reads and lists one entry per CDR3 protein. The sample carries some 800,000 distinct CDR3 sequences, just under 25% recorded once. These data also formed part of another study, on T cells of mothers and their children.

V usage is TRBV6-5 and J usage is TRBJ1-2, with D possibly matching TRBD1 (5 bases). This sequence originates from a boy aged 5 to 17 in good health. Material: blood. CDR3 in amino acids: CAGSPGTGLYYGYTF. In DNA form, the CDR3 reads TGTGCCGGCAGTCCTGGTACAGGCTTATACTATGGCTACACCTTC.